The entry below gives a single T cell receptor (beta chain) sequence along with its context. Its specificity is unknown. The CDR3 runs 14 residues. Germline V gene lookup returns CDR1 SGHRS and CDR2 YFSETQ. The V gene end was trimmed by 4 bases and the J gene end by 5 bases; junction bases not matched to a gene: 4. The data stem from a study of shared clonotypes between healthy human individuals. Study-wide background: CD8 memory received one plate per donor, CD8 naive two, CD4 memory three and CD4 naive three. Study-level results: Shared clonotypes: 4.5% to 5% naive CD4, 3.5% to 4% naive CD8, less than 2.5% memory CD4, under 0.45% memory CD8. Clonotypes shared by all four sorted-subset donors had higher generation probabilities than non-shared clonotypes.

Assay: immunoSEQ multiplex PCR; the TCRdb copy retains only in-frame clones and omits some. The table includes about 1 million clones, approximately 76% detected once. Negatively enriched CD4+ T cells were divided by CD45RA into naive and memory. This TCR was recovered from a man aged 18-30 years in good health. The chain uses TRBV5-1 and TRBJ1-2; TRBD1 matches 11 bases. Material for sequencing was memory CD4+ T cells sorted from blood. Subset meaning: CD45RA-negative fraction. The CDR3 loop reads CASSPDRGLYGYTF. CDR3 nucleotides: TGCGCCAGCAGCCCGGACAGGGGGCTGTATGGCTACACCTTC.